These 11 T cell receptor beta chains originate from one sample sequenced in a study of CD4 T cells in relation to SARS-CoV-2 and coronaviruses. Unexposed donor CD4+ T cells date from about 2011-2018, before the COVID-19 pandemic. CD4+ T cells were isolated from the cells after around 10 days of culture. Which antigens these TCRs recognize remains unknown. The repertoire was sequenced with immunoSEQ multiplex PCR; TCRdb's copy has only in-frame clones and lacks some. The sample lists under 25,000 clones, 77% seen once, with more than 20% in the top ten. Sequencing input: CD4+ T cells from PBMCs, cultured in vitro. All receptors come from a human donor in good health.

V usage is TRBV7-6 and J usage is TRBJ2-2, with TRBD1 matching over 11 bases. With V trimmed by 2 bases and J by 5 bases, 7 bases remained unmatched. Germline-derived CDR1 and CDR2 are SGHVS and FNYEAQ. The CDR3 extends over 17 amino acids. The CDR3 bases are TGTGCCAGCAGCTTACGGGACAGGGGGTTAGGAACCGGGGAGCTGTTTTTT. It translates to CASSLRDRGLGTGELFF.

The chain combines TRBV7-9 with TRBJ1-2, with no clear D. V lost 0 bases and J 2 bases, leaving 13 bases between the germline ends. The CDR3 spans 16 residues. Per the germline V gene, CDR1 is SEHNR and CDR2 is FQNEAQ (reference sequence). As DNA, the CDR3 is TGTGCCAGCAGCTTAGCGGCGGCAGGCATAAACTATGGCTACACCTTC. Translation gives CASSLAAAGINYGYTF. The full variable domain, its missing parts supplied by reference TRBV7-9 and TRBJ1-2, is DTGVSQNPRHKITKRGQNVTFRCDPISEHNRLYWYRQTLGQGPEFLTYFQNEAQLEKSRLLSDRFSAERPKGSFSTLEIQRTEQGDSAMYLCASSLAAAGINYGYTFGSGTRLTVV.

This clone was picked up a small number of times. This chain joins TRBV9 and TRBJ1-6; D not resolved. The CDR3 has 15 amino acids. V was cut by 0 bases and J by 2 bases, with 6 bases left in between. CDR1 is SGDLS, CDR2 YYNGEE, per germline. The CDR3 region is CASSVGRTYNSPLHF. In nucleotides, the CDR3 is TGTGCCAGCAGCGTAGGGAGAACCTATAATTCACCCCTCCACTTT.

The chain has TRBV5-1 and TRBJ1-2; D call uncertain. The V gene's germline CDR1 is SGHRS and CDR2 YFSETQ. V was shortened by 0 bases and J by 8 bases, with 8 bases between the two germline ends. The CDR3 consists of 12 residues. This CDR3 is CASSLDGDGYTF. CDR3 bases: TGCGCCAGCAGCTTGGATGGCGACGGCTACACCTTC.

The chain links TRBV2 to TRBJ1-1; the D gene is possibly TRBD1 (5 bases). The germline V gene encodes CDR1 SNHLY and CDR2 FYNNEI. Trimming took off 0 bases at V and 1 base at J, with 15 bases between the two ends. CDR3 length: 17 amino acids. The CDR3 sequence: CASSEAGTVRRNTEAFF. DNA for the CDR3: TGTGCCAGCAGTGAAGCCGGGACCGTGAGGAGGAACACTGAAGCTTTCTTT.

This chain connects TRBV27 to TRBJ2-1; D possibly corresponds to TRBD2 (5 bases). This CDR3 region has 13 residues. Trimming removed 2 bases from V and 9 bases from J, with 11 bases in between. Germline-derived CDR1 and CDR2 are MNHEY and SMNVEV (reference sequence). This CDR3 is CASSLNPAGEQFF. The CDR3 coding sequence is TGTGCCAGCAGTTTAAACCCCGCGGGTGAGCAGTTCTTC.

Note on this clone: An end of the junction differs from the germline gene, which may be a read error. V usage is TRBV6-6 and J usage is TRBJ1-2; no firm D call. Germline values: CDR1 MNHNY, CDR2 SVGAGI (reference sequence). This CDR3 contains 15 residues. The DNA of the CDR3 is TGTGCCAGCAGTAACGAGGGCAGCTCTAACTATAGCTACACCTTC. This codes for CASSNEGSSNYSYTF.

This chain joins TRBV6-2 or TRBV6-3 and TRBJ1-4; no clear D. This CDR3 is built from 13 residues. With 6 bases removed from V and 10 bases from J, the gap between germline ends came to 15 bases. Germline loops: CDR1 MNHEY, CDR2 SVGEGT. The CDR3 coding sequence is TGTGCCAGCAGCCCGACCGGCGGCGGAAAACTGTTTTTT. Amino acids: CASSPTGGGKLFF.

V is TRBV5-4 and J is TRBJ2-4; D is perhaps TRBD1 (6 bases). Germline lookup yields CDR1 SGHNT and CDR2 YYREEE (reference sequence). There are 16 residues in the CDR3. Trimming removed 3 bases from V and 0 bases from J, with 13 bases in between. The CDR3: CASSSWDTLAKNIQYF. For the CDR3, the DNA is TGTGCCAGCAGCTCATGGGACACCCTAGCCAAAAACATTCAGTACTTC.

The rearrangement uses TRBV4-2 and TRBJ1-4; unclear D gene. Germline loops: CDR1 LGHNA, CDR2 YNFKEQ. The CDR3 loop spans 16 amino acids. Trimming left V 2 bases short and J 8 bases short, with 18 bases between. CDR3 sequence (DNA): TGTGCCAGCAGCCAAAACGCCCATCTCCTTTCGGAAAAACTGTTTTTT. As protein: CASSQNAHLLSEKLFF.

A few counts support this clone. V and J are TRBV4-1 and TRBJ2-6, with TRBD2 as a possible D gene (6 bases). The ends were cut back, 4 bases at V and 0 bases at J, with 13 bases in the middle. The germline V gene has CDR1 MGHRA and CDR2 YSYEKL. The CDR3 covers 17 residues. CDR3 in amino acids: CASSRGRLRSGANVLTF. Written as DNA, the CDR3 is TGCGCCAGCAGCCGAGGGAGGCTCCGCTCTGGGGCCAACGTCCTGACTTTC.